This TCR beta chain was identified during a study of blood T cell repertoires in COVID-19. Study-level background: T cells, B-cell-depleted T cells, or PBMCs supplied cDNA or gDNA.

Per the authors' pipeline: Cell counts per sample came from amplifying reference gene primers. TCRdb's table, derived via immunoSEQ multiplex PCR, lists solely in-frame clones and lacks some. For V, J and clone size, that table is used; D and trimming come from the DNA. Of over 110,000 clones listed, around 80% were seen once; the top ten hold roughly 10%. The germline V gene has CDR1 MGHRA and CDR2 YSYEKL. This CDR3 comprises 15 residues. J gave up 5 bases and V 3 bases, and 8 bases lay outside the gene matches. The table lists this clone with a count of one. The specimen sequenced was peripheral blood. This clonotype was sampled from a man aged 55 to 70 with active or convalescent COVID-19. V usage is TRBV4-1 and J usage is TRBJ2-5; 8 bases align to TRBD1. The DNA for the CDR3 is TGCGCCAGCAGCCACCAACTTGACAGGGGTGAGACCCAGTACTTC. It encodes CASSHQLDRGETQYF.